These T cell receptor beta chains were read from a single sample in a study of molecular identifiers for immune sequencing clone quantification. MiXCR, applied by TCRdb to the PCR reads, yields one record per CDR3 protein. The table shows over 65,000 distinct CDR3 sequences, with around a quarter occurring only once. The sample taken for sequencing was naive CD8+ T cells from blood, with Jurkat cell RNA spiked in. The receptors here all came from a human donor in good health. Some libraries in this study had Jurkat cell RNA spiked in. The CDR3 runs from the conserved cysteine through the conserved F or W. Each record gives: V gene, J gene, CDR3 protein.

V: TRBV20-1; J: TRBJ1-5; CDR3: CSAESPGQGVYGNQPQHF
V: TRBV7-9; J: TRBJ1-4; CDR3: CASSPDREREKLLF
V: TRBV13; J: TRBJ2-7; CDR3: CASSLSTTSGRYEQYF
V: TRBV7-9; J: TRBJ2-1; CDR3: CASSNGLAPNEQFF
V: TRBV19; J: TRBJ2-5; CDR3: CASSIVRTNQETQYF
V: TRBV29-1; J: TRBJ2-2; CDR3: CSVEVLNTGELFF
V: TRBV9; J: TRBJ2-3; CDR3: CASSVDGASDTQYF
V: TRBV27; J: TRBJ1-5; CDR3: CASSFNGDGQPQHF
V: TRBV7-9; J: TRBJ2-5; CDR3: CASSLTTSRLETQYF
V: TRBV23-1; J: TRBJ2-5; CDR3: CASSQSVSRMKATQYF
V: TRBV30; J: TRBJ2-3; CDR3: CAWSVQGLAASADTQYF
V: TRBV5-5; J: TRBJ2-7; CDR3: CASSLEGAHYEQYF
V: TRBV9; J: TRBJ2-1; CDR3: CASGTTGTGGLGEQFF
V: TRBV28; J: TRBJ2-2; CDR3: CASSPPTVQPTGELFF
V: TRBV11-2; J: TRBJ2-5; CDR3: CASSPTPQETQYF
V: TRBV19; J: TRBJ2-7; CDR3: CASSWAVGYEQYF
V: TRBV13; J: TRBJ1-5; CDR3: CASSLGPPRANQPQPF
V: TRBV7-9; J: TRBJ2-7; CDR3: CASSWGTPPSYEQYF
V: TRBV21-1; J: TRBJ2-7; CDR3: CASSMPYEQYF
V: TRBV20-1; J: TRBJ2-5; CDR3: CSASLAAREETQYF
V: TRBV27; J: TRBJ1-5; CDR3: CASSSSGALYSNQPQHF
V: TRBV19; J: TRBJ2-3; CDR3: CASRRLADRDTQYF
V: TRBV11-2; J: TRBJ2-5; CDR3: CASSSISGPQETQYF
V: TRBV19; J: TRBJ1-4; CDR3: CASGFGTGPNEKLFF
V: TRBV4-3; J: TRBJ1-2; CDR3: CASSPETVSNYGYTF
V: TRBV7-9; J: TRBJ1-1; CDR3: CASSLVGSYTEAFF
V: TRBV7-6; J: TRBJ2-7; CDR3: CASSLNSAYERYF
V: TRBV29-1; J: TRBJ2-1; CDR3: CSVPRLEEYNEQFF
V: TRBV19; J: TRBJ2-7; CDR3: CASSPAGYEQYF
V: TRBV6-5; J: TRBJ2-3; CDR3: CASRLSGGSTDTQYF
V: TRBV19; J: TRBJ2-1; CDR3: CASSIGRGTPPYNEQFF
V: TRBV4-1; J: TRBJ1-1; CDR3: CASSQDEEGPNTEAFF
V: TRBV7-6; J: TRBJ2-2; CDR3: CASSILLAGGPITGELFF
V: TRBV7-3; J: TRBJ2-7; CDR3: CASSQEVYSEQYF
V: TRBV12-3/TRBV12-4; J: TRBJ1-5; CDR3: CASSYWVDQPQHF
V: TRBV4-1; J: TRBJ1-5; CDR3: CASSQEPGQLNQPQHF
V: TRBV5-1; J: TRBJ1-4; CDR3: CASSLTPETDFNEKLFF
V: TRBV12-5; J: TRBJ2-3; CDR3: CASGAGDTQYF
V: TRBV5-6; J: TRBJ2-1; CDR3: CASSSRENPYEQFF
V: TRBV27; J: TRBJ2-5; CDR3: CASSPGAGGYPSDQYF
V: TRBV7-3; J: TRBJ2-3; CDR3: CASSQGYQLHTDTQYF
V: TRBV7-2; J: TRBJ2-3; CDR3: CASSASSGDTQYF
V: TRBV25-1; J: TRBJ2-7; CDR3: CASGPLWEQYF
V: TRBV5-6; J: TRBJ2-2; CDR3: CASRQGSGELFF
V: TRBV19; J: TRBJ2-1; CDR3: CASSDRDRGIDEQFF
V: TRBV20-1; J: TRBJ1-1; CDR3: CSARGGSKPEAFF
V: TRBV12-3/TRBV12-4; J: TRBJ1-5; CDR3: CASSLWVVNQPQHF
V: TRBV6-2/TRBV6-3; J: TRBJ2-1; CDR3: CASSLAGGPEQFF
V: TRBV5-6; J: TRBJ2-7; CDR3: CASSLGGRAGEQYF
V: TRBV7-3; J: TRBJ2-4; CDR3: CASSLRDGLNWQPSKNIQYF
V: TRBV6-2/TRBV6-3; J: TRBJ2-7; CDR3: CASSVRETYEQYF
V: TRBV6-2/TRBV6-3; J: TRBJ2-7; CDR3: CASSYSISEQQIYEQYF
V: TRBV19; J: TRBJ1-5; CDR3: CATRVGRVSNQPQHF
V: TRBV3-1; J: TRBJ2-1; CDR3: CASSQDRGLAGHNEQFF